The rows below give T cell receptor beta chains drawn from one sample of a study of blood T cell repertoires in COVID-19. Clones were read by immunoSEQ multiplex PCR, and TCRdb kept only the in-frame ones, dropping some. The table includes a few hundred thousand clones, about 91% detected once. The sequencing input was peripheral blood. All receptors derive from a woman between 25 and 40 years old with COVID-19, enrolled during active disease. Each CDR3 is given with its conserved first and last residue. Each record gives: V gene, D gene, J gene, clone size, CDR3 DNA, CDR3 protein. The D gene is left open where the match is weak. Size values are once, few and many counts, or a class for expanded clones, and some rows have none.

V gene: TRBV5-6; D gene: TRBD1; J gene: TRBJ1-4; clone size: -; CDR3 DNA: TGTGCCAGCAGCTTGACAGGGGGCGGTGAAAAACTGTTTTTT; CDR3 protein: CASSLTGGGEKLFF
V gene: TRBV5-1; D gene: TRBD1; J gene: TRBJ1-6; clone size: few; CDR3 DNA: TGCGCCAGCAGCTTTGGGACAGGGCCCCGTGAGGAACCCCTCCACTTT; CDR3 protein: CASSFGTGPREEPLHF
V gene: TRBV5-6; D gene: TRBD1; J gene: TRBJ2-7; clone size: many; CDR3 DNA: TGTGCCAGCAGCTGGAATGCCCGGGACAGGGGTTACGAGCAGTACTTC; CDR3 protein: CASSWNARDRGYEQYF
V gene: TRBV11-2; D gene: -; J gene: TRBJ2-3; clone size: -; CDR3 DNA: TGTGCCAGCAGCTTAGCCCCGGGGTCAGATACGCAGTATTTT; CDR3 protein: CASSLAPGSDTQYF
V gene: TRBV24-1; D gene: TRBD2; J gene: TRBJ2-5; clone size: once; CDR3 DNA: TGTGCCACCAGAGGCGGGAGCGAGGAGACCCAGTACTTC; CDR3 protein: CATRGGSEETQYF
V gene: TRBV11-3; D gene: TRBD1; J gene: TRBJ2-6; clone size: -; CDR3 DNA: TGTGCCAGCCCTCTCCGGGACAGGGTTGCTGCTGGGGCCAACGTCCTGACTTTC; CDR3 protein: CASPLRDRVAAGANVLTF
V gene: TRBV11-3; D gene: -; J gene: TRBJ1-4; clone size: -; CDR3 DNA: TGTGCCAGCAGCACAGGGCTGGGGAATGAAAAACTGTTTTTT; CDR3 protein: CASSTGLGNEKLFF
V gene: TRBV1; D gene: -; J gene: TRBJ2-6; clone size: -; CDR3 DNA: TGCACCAGCAGCCAGCCACCGGGACTAGCGGGGGGAGGCGGGGCCAACGTCCTGACTTTC; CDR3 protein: CTSSQPPGLAGGGGANVLTF
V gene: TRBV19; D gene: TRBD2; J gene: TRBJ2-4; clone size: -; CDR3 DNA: TGTGCCAGTAGTTCTGGGACTAGCGGGGGATACAAAAACATTCAGTACTTC; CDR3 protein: CASSSGTSGGYKNIQYF
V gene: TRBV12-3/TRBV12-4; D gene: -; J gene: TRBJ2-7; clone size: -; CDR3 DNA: TGTGCCAGCAGTTTCGGGGGGCGTTACGAGCAGTACTTC; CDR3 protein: CASSFGGRYEQYF
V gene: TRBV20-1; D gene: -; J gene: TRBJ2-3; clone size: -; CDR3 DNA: TGCAGTGCTAGTTGGGCGGAGGGAACTAGCACAGATACGCAGTATTTT; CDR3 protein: CSASWAEGTSTDTQYF
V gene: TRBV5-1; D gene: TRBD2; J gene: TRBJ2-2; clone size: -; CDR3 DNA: TGCGCCAGCAGCGCGGGGGGGCAGATAACCGGGGAGCTGTTTTTT; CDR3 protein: CASSAGGQITGELFF
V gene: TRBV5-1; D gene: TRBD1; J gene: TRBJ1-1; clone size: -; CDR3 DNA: TGCGCCAGCAACTTGGACAGGTATGACACTGAAGCTTTCTTT; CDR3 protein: CASNLDRYDTEAFF
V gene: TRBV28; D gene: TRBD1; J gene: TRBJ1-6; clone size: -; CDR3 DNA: TGTGCCAGCAGGCAAGGGGGCCGTAATTCACCCCTCCACTTT; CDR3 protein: CASRQGGRNSPLHF
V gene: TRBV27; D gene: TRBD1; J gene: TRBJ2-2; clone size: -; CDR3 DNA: TGTGCCAGCAGTTCCGGGACAGGGTATTCCGGGGAGCTGTTTTTT; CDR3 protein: CASSSGTGYSGELFF
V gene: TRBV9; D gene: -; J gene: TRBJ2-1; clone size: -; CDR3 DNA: TGTGCCAGCAGCCCCGTGGGACACGAATACAATGAGCAGTTCTTC; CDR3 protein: CASSPVGHEYNEQFF
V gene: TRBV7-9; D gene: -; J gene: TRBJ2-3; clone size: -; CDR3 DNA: TGTGCCCTGGGACACTACTACACAGATACGCAGTATTTT; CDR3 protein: CALGHYYTDTQYF
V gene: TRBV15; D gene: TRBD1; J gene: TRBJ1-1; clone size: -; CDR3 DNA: TGTGCCACCGGGACAGGGATGAACACTGAAGCTTTCTTT; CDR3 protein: CATGTGMNTEAFF
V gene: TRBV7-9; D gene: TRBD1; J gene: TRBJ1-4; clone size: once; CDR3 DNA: TGTGCCAGCAGCCCCCGCGACAGGGATAATGAAAAACTGTTTTTT; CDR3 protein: CASSPRDRDNEKLFF
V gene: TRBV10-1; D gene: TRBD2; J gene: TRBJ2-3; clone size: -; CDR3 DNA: TGCGCCAGCGGGACTAGCGGGCCCGCAGATACGCAGTATTTT; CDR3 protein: CASGTSGPADTQYF
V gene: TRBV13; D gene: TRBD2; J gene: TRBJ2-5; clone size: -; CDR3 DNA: TGTGCCAGCAGCGTTATAGCGGGAGGGGACCAAGAGACCCAGTACTTC; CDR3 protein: CASSVIAGGDQETQYF
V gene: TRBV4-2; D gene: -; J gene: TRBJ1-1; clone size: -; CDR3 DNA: TGTGCCAGCAGCCAAGCCGCAGGGGCCACGAACACTGAAGCTTTCTTT; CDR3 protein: CASSQAAGATNTEAFF
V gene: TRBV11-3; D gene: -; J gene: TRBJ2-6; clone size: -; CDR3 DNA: TGTGCCAGCAGCTTAGATGCCGACAGGCCCTCTGGGGCCAACGTCCTGACTTTC; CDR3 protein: CASSLDADRPSGANVLTF
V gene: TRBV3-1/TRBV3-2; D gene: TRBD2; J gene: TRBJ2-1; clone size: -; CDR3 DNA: TGTGCCAGCCGACCCGAAGGGAGGGGTACCTACAATGAGCAGTTCTTC; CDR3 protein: CASRPEGRGTYNEQFF
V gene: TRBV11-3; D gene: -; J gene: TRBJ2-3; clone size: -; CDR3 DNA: TGTGCCAGCAGCCTGACAGTATCAGATACGCAGTATTTT; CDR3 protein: CASSLTVSDTQYF
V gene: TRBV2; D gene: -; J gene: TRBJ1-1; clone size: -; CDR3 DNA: TGTGCCAGCACCATAAGAGAGGGACAGAACACTGAAGCTTTCTTT; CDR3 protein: CASTIREGQNTEAFF
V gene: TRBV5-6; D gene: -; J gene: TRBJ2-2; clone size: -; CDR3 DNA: TGTGCCAGCAGCTTGGTTGCAGATAACACCGGGGAGCTGTTTTTT; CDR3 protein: CASSLVADNTGELFF
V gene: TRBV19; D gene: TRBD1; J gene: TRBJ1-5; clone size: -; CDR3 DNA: TGTGCCAGTAGTGAACAGGGGGGTCAGCCCCAGCATTTT; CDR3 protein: CASSEQGGQPQHF
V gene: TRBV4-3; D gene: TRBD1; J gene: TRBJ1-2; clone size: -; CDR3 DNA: TGCGCCAGCAGCCCTGACGGGACAGGGGGTAACTATGGCTACACCTTC; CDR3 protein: CASSPDGTGGNYGYTF
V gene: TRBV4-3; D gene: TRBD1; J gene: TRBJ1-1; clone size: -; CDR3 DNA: TGCGCCAGCAGCCATGTCGAACCGGGACAGGGGCATGATACTGAAGCTTTCTTT; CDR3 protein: CASSHVEPGQGHDTEAFF
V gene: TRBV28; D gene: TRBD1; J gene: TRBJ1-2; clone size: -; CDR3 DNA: TGTGCCAGCAGTTGGGACAGGGGAGGCTATGGCTACACCTTC; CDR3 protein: CASSWDRGGYGYTF
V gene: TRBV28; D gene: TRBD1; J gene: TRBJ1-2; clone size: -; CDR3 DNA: TGTGCCAGCAGTTTAGGACAGGCTTTTAACTATGGCTACACCTTC; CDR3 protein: CASSLGQAFNYGYTF
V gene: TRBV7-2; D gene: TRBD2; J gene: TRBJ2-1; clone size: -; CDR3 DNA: TGTGCCAGCAGCCTTAGCGGGAGCTCCTACAATGAGCAGTTCTTC; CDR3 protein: CASSLSGSSYNEQFF
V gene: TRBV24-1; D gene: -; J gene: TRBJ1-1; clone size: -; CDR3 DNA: TGTGCCACCAGTGAGTCACAGGGCATGAACACTGAAGCTTTCTTT; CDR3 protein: CATSESQGMNTEAFF
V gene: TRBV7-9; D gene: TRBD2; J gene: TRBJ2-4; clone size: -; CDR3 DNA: TGTGCCAGCAGCTGGGCAGCGGGGCTAGCCAAAAACATTCAGTACTTC; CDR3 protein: CASSWAAGLAKNIQYF
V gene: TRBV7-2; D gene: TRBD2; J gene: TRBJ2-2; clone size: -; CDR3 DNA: TGTGCCAGCAGCCGCCAGCGGGAGTTGGGCGGGGAGCTGTTTTTT; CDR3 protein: CASSRQRELGGELFF
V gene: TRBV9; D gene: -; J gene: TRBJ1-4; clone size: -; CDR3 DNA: TGTGCCAGCAGCGTGGGGGCGTCGACAACTAATGAAAAACTGTTTTTT; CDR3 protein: CASSVGASTTNEKLFF
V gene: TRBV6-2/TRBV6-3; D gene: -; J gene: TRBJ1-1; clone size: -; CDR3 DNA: TGTGCCAGCAGTTCCAAGGGCACGGGATTCACTGAAGCTTTCTTT; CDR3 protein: CASSSKGTGFTEAFF
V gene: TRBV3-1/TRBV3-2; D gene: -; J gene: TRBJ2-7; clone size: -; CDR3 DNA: TGTGCCAGCAGCCAAGCGCAGGGGCTGAGCTCCTACGAGCAGTACTTC; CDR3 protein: CASSQAQGLSSYEQYF
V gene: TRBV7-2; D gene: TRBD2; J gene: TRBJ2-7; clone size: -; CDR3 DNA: TGTGCCAGCAGCTTAGAGCCTAGCGGGGTGATCTACGAGCAGTACTTC; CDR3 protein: CASSLEPSGVIYEQYF
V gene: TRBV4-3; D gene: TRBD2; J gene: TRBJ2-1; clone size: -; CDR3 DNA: TGCGCCAGCAGCCAGGAGACTAGCGGGGGGGCCGGCGAGCAGTTCTTC; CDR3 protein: CASSQETSGGAGEQFF
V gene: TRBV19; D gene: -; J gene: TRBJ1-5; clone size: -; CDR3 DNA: TGTGCCAGTAGCCTACAGGGAAATAGCAATCAGCCCCAGCATTTT; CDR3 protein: CASSLQGNSNQPQHF
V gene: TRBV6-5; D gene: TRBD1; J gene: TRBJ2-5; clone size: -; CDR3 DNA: TGTGCCAGCACCATCCTGCGGGACAGGGCAGAGACCCAGTACTTC; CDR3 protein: CASTILRDRAETQYF
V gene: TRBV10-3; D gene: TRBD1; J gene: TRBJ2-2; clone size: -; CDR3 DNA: TGTGCCATCAGTGAGGGGGGACAGGGAATAGCCGGGGAGCTGTTTTTT; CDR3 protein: CAISEGGQGIAGELFF
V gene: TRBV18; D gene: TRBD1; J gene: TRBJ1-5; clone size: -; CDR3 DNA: TGTGCCAGCTCACCACCCAGGGGGATCAATCAGCCCCAGCATTTT; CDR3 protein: CASSPPRGINQPQHF
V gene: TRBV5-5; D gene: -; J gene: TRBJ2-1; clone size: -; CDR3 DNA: TGTGCCAGCAGCTTCATCGGGGGAAAGGAGCAGTTCTTC; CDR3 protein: CASSFIGGKEQFF
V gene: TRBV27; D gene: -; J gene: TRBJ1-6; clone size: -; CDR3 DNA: TGTGCCAGCAGTTTTCTAGGGGCAAGGTTCGGGTCACCCCTCCACTTT; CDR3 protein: CASSFLGARFGSPLHF